This T cell receptor (beta chain) was profiled in a study of blood T cells in healthy people across ages. Points from the study as a whole: Naive T cell percentage showed a strong correlation with TCR beta diversity.

About this clonotype itself: Antigen unknown.

Primers used in a second PCR of roughly 6 to 12 cycles were a sample-barcoded 5' primer and a J-beta primer mix. TCRdb called the 5' RACE reads again in MiXCR, with one record for every CDR3 protein. Of about 1.4 million distinct CDR3 sequences listed, approximately 60% are singletons. This sequence originates from a young man in good health. The sequencing input was blood.

CDR3 sequence reads: CSVPMSSYNEQYF. CDR3 in DNA: TGCAGCGTGCCCATGAGCTCCTACAATGAGCAGTACTTC. The J gene is TRBJ2-1, the V gene TRBV29-1; no clear D. The J call is uncertain, as TRBJ2-7 better fits the DNA end. CDR3 length: 13 amino acids. Germline V gene sequence: CDR1 SQVTM, CDR2 ANQGSEA.